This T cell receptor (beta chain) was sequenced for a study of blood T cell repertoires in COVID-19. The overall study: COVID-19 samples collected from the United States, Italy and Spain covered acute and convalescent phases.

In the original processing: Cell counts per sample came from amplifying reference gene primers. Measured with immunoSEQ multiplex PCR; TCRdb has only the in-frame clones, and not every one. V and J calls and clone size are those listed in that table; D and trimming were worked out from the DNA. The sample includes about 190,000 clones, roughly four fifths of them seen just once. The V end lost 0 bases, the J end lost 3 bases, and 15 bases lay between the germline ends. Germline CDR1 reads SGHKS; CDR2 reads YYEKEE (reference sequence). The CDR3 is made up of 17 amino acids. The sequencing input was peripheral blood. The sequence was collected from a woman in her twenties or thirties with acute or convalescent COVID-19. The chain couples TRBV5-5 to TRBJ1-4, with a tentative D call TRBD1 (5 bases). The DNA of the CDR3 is TGTGCCAGCAGCTTGGCCTCCGGGACTGCGGCTAATGAAAAACTGTTTTTT. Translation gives CASSLASGTAANEKLFF.